The clone carrying this T cell receptor beta chain occurred a few times. Its antigen remains unknown. The record originates from a study of blood T cells in healthy people across ages. Study-wide results and caveats: The diversity estimates, figures obtained from one million T cells, were considered underestimates.

CDR3 length: 13 amino acids. Germline V lookup: CDR1 SEHNR, CDR2 FQNEAQ (reference sequence). V gave up 5 bases and J gave up 9 bases, with 16 bases separating them. Healthy Russian Caucasian donors spanned ages about 6 to 95 years. A second PCR of 7 to 11 cycles used a sample-barcoded 5' primer and a J-beta primer mix. Each cDNA molecule carried a tag from a template-switch adaptor that contained 12 random nucleotides. Individual samples furnished no less than 2.5 million CDR3-containing paired-end reads apiece. TCRdb independently ran MiXCR on the 5' RACE reads; one entry per CDR3 protein. The sample lists about 1.5 million distinct CDR3 sequences, about 43% occurring once.

The material sequenced was blood. This receptor was identified in a woman aged 18-29 years in good health. The chain links TRBV7-9 to TRBJ1-1; D remains unclear. The CDR3 here is CASSPPNTDQAFF. The CDR3 DNA is TGTGCCAGCAGCCCCCCGAACACGGACCAAGCTTTCTTT.